In this sample, the clone carrying this T cell receptor beta chain turned up a few times. No antigen is known for it. This CDR3 is missing its conserved last phenylalanine or tryptophan, likely due to a read error. The CDR3 regions of TCR beta were amplified from RNA transcripts. An initial round of RT-PCR targeting the TCR CDR3 relied on the HTBI primer set. MiXCR, applied by TCRdb to the multiplex PCR reads, yields one record per CDR3 protein. The repertoire holds almost 500,000 distinct CDR3 sequences, less than 25% seen once, with under 55% in the top ten. The data belong to a study of T cells in Graves' hyperthyroidism and ophthalmopathy. Overall study findings and caveats: A 13 V-J model separated ophthalmopathy from stable hyperthyroidism. With a median lead of around 5.9 months before onset, the model predicted ophthalmopathy.

Trimming stripped 8 bases from V and 5 bases from J, with 17 bases between. Germline CDR1 and CDR2: KGHDR and SFDVKD. The CDR3 is made up of 15 amino acids. The chain uses TRBV24-1 and TRBJ2-2; possibly TRBD1 or TRBD2 for D (6 bases each). The specimen sequenced was blood. The clonotype was recovered from a woman in her 70s with Graves' ophthalmopathy. The CDR3 loop is CATTSGGRTTGELFL. DNA of the CDR3: TGTGCCACCACCTCCGGGGGCCGAACGACCGGGGAGCTGTTTCTT.